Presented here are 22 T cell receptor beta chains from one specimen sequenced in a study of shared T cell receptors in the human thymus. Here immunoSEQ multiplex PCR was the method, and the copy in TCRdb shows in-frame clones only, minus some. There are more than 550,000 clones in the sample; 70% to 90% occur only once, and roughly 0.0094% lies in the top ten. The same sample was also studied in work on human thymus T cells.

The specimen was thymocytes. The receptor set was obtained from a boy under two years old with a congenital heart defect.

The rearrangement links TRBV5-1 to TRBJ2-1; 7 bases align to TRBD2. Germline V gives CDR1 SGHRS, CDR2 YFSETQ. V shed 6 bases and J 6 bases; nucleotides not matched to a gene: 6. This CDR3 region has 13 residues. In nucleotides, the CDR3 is TGCGCCAGCACGAGGGGCGGGGGCAATGAGCAGTTCTTC. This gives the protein CASTRGGGNEQFF.

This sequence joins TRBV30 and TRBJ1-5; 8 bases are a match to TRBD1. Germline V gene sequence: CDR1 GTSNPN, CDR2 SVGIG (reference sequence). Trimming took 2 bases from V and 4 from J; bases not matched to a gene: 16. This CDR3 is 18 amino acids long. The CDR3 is CAWSLPFGTGAGNQPQHF. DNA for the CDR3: TGTGCCTGGAGTCTCCCCTTCGGGACAGGCGCTGGGAATCAGCCCCAGCATTTT.

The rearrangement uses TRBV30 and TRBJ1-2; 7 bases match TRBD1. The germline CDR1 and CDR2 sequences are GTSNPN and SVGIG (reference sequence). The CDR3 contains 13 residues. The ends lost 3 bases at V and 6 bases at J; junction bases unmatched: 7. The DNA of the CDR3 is TGTGCCTGGAGGGCTAAGGGGGCGGATGGCTACACCTTC. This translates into CAWRAKGADGYTF.

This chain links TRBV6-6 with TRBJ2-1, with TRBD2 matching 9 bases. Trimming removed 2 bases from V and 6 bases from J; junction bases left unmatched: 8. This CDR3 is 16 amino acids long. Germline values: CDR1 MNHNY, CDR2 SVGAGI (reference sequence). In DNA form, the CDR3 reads TGTGCCAGCAGTTACCTTGGGACTAGCTTCGCCAATGAGCAGTTCTTC. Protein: CASSYLGTSFANEQFF.

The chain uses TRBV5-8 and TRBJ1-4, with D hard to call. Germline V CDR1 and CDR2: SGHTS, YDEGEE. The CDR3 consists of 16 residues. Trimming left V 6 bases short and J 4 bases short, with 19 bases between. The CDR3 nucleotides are TGTGCCAGCACCTCGGAGGACCAGGTGCTTAATGAAAAACTGTTTTTT. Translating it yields CASTSEDQVLNEKLFF.

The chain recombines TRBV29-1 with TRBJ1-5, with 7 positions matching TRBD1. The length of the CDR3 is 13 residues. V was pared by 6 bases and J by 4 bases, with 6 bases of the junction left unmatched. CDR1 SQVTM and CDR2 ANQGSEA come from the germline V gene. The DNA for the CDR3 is TGCAGCGTCGGAGACAGGGCAAATCAGCCCCAGCATTTT. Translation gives CSVGDRANQPQHF.

CDR3 nucleotides: TGTGCCAGCAGCCAGAGGCTAGCGGGGACCGGAACCCACAATGAGCAGTTCTTC. Residues: CASSQRLAGTGTHNEQFF. The J gene is TRBJ2-1, the V gene TRBV9; 9 bases line up with TRBD2. The CDR3 is 18 amino acids. The germline CDR1 and CDR2 sequences are SGDLS and YYNGEE. V shed 4 bases, J shed 5 bases, and the junction held 16 bases outside the gene matches.

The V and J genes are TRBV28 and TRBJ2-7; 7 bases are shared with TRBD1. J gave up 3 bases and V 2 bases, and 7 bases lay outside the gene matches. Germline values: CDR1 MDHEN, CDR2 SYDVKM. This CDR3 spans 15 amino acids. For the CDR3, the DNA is TGTGCCAGCAGTTTACCTAGGACAGGAATCTACGAGCAGTACTTC. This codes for CASSLPRTGIYEQYF.

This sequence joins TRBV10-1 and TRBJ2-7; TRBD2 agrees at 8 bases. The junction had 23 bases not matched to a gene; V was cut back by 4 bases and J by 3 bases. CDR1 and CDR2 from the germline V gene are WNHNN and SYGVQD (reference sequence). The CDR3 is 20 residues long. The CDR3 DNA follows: TGCGCCAGCAGTGCAGACTCAACACCGGTGAATAAGCGGGGGCACTACGAGCAGTACTTC. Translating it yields CASSADSTPVNKRGHYEQYF.

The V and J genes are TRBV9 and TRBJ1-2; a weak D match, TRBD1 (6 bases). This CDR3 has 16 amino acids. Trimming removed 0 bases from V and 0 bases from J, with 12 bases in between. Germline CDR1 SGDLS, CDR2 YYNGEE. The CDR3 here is CASSVEGTQANYGYTF. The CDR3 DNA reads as TGTGCCAGCAGCGTAGAGGGGACACAAGCTAACTATGGCTACACCTTC. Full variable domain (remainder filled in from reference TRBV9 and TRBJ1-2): DSGVTQTPKHLITATGQRVTLRCSPRSGDLSVYWYQQSLDQGLQFLIQYYNGEERAKGNILERFSAQQFPDLHSELNLSSLELGDSALYFCASSVEGTQANYGYTFGSGTRLTVV.

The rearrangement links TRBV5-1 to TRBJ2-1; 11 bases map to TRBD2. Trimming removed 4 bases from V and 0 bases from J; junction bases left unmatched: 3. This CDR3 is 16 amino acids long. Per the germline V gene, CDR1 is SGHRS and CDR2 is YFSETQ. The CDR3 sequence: CASSNGTSGSYNEQFF. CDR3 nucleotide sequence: TGCGCCAGCAGCAACGGGACTAGCGGCTCCTACAATGAGCAGTTCTTC.

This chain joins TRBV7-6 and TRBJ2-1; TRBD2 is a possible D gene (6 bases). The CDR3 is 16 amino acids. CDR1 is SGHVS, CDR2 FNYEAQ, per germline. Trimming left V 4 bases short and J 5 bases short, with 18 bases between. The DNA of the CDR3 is TGTGCCAGCAGCTCTCTGGTGGGGGACTCACACAATGAGCAGTTCTTC. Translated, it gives CASSSLVGDSHNEQFF.

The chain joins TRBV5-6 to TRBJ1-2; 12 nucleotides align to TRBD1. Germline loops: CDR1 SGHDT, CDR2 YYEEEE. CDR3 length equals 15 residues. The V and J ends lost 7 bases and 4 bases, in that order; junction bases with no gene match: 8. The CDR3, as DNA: TGTGCCAGCGGGACAGGGGGCATCCTTAGCTATGGCTACACCTTC. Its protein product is CASGTGGILSYGYTF. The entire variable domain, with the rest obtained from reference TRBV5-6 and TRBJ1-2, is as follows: DAGVTQSPTHLIKTRGQQVTLRCSPKSGHDTVSWYQQALGQGPQFIFQYYEEEERQRGNFPDRFSGHQFPNYSSELNVNALLLGDSALYLCASGTGGILSYGYTFGSGTRLTVV.

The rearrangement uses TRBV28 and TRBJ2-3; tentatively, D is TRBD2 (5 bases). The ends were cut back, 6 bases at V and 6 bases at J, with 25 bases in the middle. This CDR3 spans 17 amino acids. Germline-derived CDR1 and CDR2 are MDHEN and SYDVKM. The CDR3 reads CASSFGVDAARLDTQYF. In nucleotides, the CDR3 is TGTGCCAGCAGCTTCGGGGTCGACGCCGCTCGACTGGATACGCAGTATTTT.

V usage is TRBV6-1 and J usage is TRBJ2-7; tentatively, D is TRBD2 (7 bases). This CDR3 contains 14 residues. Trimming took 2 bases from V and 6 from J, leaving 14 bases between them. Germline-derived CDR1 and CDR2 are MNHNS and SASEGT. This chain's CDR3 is CASSEREGVAEQYF. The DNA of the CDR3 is TGTGCCAGCAGTGAAAGGGAGGGGGTGGCCGAGCAGTACTTC.

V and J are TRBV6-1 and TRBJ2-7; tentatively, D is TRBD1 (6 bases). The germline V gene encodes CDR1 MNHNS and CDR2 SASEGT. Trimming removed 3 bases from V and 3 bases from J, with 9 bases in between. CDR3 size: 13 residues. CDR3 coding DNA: TGTGCCAGCAGTGAGGGGGACAACTACGAGCAGTACTTC. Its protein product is CASSEGDNYEQYF.

The CDR3 is CASRKGTSGTTRAQYF. The DNA of the CDR3 is TGTGCCAGCAGGAAAGGGACTAGCGGGACGACGCGGGCCCAGTACTTC. The rearrangement links TRBV27 to TRBJ2-5, with 13 bases identical to TRBD2. The germline CDR1 and CDR2 sequences are MNHEY and SMNVEV (reference sequence). Trimming removed 6 bases from V and 9 bases from J; junction bases left unmatched: 13. The CDR3 is 16 residues long.

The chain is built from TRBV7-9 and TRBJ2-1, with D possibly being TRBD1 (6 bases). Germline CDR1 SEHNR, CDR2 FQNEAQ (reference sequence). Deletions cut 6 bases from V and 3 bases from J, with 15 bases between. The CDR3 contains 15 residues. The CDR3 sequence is CASRGMRGYYNEQFF. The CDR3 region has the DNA TGTGCCAGCAGGGGGATGAGGGGGTACTACAATGAGCAGTTCTTC.

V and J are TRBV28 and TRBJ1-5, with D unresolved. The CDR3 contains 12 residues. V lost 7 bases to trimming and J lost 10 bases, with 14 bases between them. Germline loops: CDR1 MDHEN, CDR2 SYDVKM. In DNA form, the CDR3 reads TGTGCCAGCACTCGCCACCAACAACCCCAGCATTTT. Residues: CASTRHQQPQHF.

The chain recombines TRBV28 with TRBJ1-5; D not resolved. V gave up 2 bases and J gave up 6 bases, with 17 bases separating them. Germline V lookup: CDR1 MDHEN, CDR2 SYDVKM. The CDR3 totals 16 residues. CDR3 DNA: TGTGCCAGCAGTTTAGATCCCCCCCCGGAGGTTCAGCCCCAGCATTTT. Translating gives CASSLDPPPEVQPQHF.

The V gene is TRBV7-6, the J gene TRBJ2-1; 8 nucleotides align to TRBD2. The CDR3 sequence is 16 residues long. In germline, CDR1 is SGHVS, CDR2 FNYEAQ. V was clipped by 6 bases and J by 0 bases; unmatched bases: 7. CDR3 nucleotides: TGTGCCAGCAGTCCTAGCGGGTTGAGCTCCTACAATGAGCAGTTCTTC. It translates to CASSPSGLSSYNEQFF.

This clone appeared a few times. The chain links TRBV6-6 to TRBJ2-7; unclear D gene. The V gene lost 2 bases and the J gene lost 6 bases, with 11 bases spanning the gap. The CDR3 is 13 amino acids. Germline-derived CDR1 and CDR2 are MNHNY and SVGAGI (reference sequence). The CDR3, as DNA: TGTGCCAGCAGTTACGTCCTAGGTGGCGAGCAGTACTTC. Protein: CASSYVLGGEQYF.